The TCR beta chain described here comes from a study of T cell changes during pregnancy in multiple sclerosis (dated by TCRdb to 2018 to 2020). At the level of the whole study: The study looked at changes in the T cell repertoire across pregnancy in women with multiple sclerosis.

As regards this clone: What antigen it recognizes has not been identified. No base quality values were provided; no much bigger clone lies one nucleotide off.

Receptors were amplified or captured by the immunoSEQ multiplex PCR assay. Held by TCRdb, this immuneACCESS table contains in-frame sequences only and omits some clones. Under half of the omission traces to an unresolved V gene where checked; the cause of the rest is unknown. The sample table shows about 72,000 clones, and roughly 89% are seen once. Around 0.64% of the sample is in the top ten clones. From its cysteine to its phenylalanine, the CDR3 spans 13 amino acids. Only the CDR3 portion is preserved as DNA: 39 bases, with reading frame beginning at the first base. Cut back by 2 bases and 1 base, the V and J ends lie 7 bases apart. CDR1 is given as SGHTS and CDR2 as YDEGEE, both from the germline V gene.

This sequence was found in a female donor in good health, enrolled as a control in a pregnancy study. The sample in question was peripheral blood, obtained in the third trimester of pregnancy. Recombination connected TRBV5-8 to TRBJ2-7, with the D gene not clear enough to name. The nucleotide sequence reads TGTGCCAGCAGCTTATACAATTCCTACGAGCAGTACTTC. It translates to CASSLYNSYEQYF.